This entry lists 29 T cell receptor beta chains sequenced from one sample in a study of shared clonotypes between healthy human individuals. Clones were read by immunoSEQ multiplex PCR, and TCRdb kept only the in-frame ones, dropping some. This table holds about 1.1 million clones, approximately 80% found once. The material sequenced was memory CD4+ T cells from PBMCs. Subset given: CD45RA-negative fraction. The receptor set was obtained from a man aged 18 to 29 in good health. Some clones in this sample may be carry-over from other donors' samples.

The gene calls are TRBV19 and TRBJ2-1; 13 nucleotides agree with TRBD2. The V gene end was trimmed by 4 bases and the J gene end by 8 bases; junction bases not matched to a gene: 8. The CDR3 spans 16 residues. Germline CDR1 and CDR2: LNHDA and SQIVND (reference sequence). The CDR3 loop is CASSTNGLAGAYEQFF. The CDR3 DNA sequence: TGTGCCAGTAGTACGAACGGACTAGCGGGAGCCTATGAGCAGTTCTTC.

Remarks on this clone: This same CDR3 is encoded by further DNA sequences in the sample. The chain couples TRBV28 to TRBJ1-1, with unresolved D. CDR3 size: 14 residues. Per germline, CDR1 MDHEN and CDR2 SYDVKM. Trimming pared 1 base from V and 3 bases from J, leaving 9 bases between. The CDR3 DNA reads TGTGCCAGCAGTTTATTAGGTCGGTACACTGAAGCTTTCTTT. Translating it yields CASSLLGRYTEAFF. Full variable domain (rest looked up from reference TRBV28 and TRBJ1-1): DVKVTQSSRYLVKRTGEKVFLECVQDMDHENMFWYRQDPGLGLRLIYFSYDVKMKEKGDIPEGYSVSREKKERFSLILESASTNQTSMYLCASSLLGRYTEAFFGQGTRLTVV.

The table lists this clone with a few counts. The gene calls are TRBV30 and TRBJ1-3; D gene uncertain. V lost 3 bases, J lost 1 base, and 10 bases lay in between. The germline CDR1 and CDR2 sequences are GTSNPN and SVGIG (reference sequence). The CDR3 sequence is 14 residues long. CDR3 coding DNA: TGTGCCTGGAGGCCACGGAGTTCTGGAAACACCATATATTTT. It yields the protein CAWRPRSSGNTIYF.

The chain links TRBV10-2 to TRBJ1-2, with a possible D match to TRBD1 (5 bases). Between the trimmed V and J ends, which lost 2 bases and 5 bases, there was a span of 9 bases. The CDR3 runs to 13 residues. CDR1 and CDR2 from the germline V gene are WSHSY and SAAADI. CDR3 protein: CASSEQGVYGYTF. CDR3 DNA: TGCGCCAGCAGTGAGCAAGGGGTGTATGGCTACACCTTC.

The rearrangement links TRBV5-1 to TRBJ2-4; 11 positions match TRBD2. Germline lookup yields CDR1 SGHRS and CDR2 YFSETQ. J gave up 5 bases and V 4 bases, and 8 bases lay outside the gene matches. CDR3 length: 16 residues. The chain's CDR3 is CASSPEIAGGENIQYF. CDR3 bases: TGCGCCAGCAGCCCCGAAATAGCGGGAGGGGAAAACATTCAGTACTTC.

This clone was seen a handful of times. The gene calls are TRBV28 and TRBJ1-1, with a possible D match to TRBD1 (5 bases). The CDR3 is 13 amino acids. CDR1 and CDR2 (germline): MDHEN, SYDVKM. V gave up 2 bases and J gave up 9 bases, with 13 bases separating them. The DNA of the CDR3 is TGTGCCAGCAGTTTAGGGGCAGGGCGGCAAGCTTTCTTT. This sequence encodes CASSLGAGRQAFF. Together with reference TRBV28 and TRBJ1-1, the CDR3 gives the full variable domain: DVKVTQSSRYLVKRTGEKVFLECVQDMDHENMFWYRQDPGLGLRLIYFSYDVKMKEKGDIPEGYSVSREKKERFSLILESASTNQTSMYLCASSLGAGRQAFFGQGTRLTVV.

The chain combines TRBV4-2 with TRBJ1-2; unclear D gene. The V end lost 0 bases, the J end lost 4 bases, and 15 bases lay between the germline ends. Germline CDR1 reads LGHNA; CDR2 reads YNFKEQ. This CDR3 region has 16 residues. CDR3 residues: CASSQEEAPAGYGYTF. Here the CDR3 DNA reads TGTGCCAGCAGCCAAGAGGAAGCACCGGCAGGCTATGGCTACACCTTC.

The CDR3 DNA is TGTGCCAGCTCACTAAACCTAAACAATGAGCAGTTCTTC. This gives the protein CASSLNLNNEQFF. V is TRBV18 and J is TRBJ2-1; no reliable D call. This CDR3 is built from 13 residues. Trimming removed 4 bases from V and 5 bases from J, with 9 bases in between. The germline V gene encodes CDR1 KGHSH and CDR2 LQKENI.

The count of this clone is one. V gene TRBV5-4 combines with J gene TRBJ2-3; 8 positions match TRBD2. The CDR3 sequence is 15 residues long. The J segment lost 2 bases and the V segment lost 5 bases, leaving 7 bases of the junction unmatched. Looked up from germline, CDR1 is SGHNT and CDR2 is YYREEE (reference sequence). The chain's CDR3 is CASRPAGEVTDTQYF. The CDR3 nucleotides read TGTGCCAGCAGGCCAGCGGGAGAGGTCACAGATACGCAGTATTTT.

V is TRBV6-5 and J is TRBJ2-5; D is possibly TRBD1 or TRBD2 (5 bases each). The CDR3 length is 14 residues. The germline gives CDR1 MNHEY, CDR2 SVGAGI. Trimming took 6 bases from V and 4 from J, leaving 15 bases between them. In DNA form, the CDR3 reads TGTGCCAGCAGGGACCCCGGGACGTCAGAGACCCAGTACTTC. Translating gives CASRDPGTSETQYF.

The chain recombines TRBV5-1 with TRBJ2-3; 7 bases match TRBD1. The length of the CDR3 is 17 residues. V lost 5 bases to trimming and J lost 2 bases; unmatched junction nucleotides: 14. Germline V lookup: CDR1 SGHRS, CDR2 YFSETQ. The CDR3 protein is CASRPLDRAPSTDTQYF. The CDR3 DNA reads as TGCGCCAGCAGACCACTCGACAGGGCTCCTTCCACAGATACGCAGTATTTT.

The V and J genes are TRBV6-1 and TRBJ1-2; no clear D gene. The CDR3 is 14 amino acids. V was cut by 2 bases and J by 1 base, with 8 bases left in between. The germline V gene encodes CDR1 MNHNS and CDR2 SASEGT. CDR3 nucleotides: TGTGCCAGCAGTGAAACTCGGAATAACTATGGCTACACCTTC. This encodes CASSETRNNYGYTF.

This clone was detected a few times. The chain has TRBV28 and TRBJ1-1; D call uncertain. CDR3 size: 14 residues. V lost 5 bases and J 4 bases, leaving 14 bases between the germline ends. Germline CDR1 MDHEN, CDR2 SYDVKM. Written as DNA, the CDR3 is TGTGCCAGCAGTGCAGGCGGCGAATTCACTGAAGCTTTCTTT. Protein: CASSAGGEFTEAFF.

The chain joins TRBV11-2 to TRBJ2-2, with D unclear. The germline V gene encodes CDR1 SGHAT and CDR2 FQNNGV. Deletions cut 2 bases from V and 8 bases from J, with 9 bases between. This CDR3 region has 13 residues. The CDR3 protein is CASSLSPGGELFF. The CDR3 DNA follows: TGTGCCAGCAGCTTAAGTCCGGGTGGGGAGCTGTTTTTT.

This sequence joins TRBV10-2 and TRBJ2-3; D gene ambiguous. Looked up from germline, CDR1 is WSHSY and CDR2 is SAAADI. CDR3 size: 15 residues. With 5 bases removed from V and 2 bases from J, the gap between germline ends came to 14 bases. The CDR3 here is CASSTGRTSTDTQYF. The CDR3 coding sequence is TGCGCCAGCAGTACTGGGCGGACCTCCACAGATACGCAGTATTTT.

V usage is TRBV7-8 and J usage is TRBJ2-7; D gene unclear. The V gene lost 1 base and the J gene lost 3 bases, with 10 bases spanning the gap. This CDR3 contains 14 residues. Germline V gene lookup returns CDR1 SGHVS and CDR2 FQNEAQ. As DNA, the CDR3 is TGTGCCAGCAGCTTAGAACACCAGATCTACGAGCAGTACTTC. Amino acid sequence: CASSLEHQIYEQYF.

The chain has TRBV4-2 and TRBJ2-5, with 8 bases fitting TRBD1. The germline V gene encodes CDR1 LGHNA and CDR2 YNFKEQ. V lost 4 bases to trimming and J lost 2 bases; unmatched junction nucleotides: 6. The length of the CDR3 is 15 residues. The CDR3 nucleotides read TGTGCCAGCAGCCCGCGGGACAGGCAGCAAGAGACCCAGTACTTC. Translation: CASSPRDRQQETQYF.

The chain joins TRBV18 to TRBJ2-7, with unresolved D. The CDR3 sequence is 13 residues long. V shed 3 bases and J shed 3 bases, with 9 bases lying between them. From germline, CDR1 is KGHSH and CDR2 LQKENI. CDR3 in DNA: TGTGCCAGCTCACCGACCTTATACTACGAGCAGTACTTC. Its protein is CASSPTLYYEQYF.

The chain recombines TRBV30 with TRBJ1-4; D gene ambiguous. Germline V gene data show CDR1 as GTSNPN and CDR2 as SVGIG (reference sequence). The CDR3 is made up of 15 amino acids. V was clipped by 4 bases and J by 7 bases, with 19 bases between them. The CDR3 DNA reads TGTGCCTGGACCCCCCCAGCCCTCCCATTTGAAAAACTGTTTTTT. It codes for CAWTPPALPFEKLFF.

This rearrangement joins TRBV27 to TRBJ1-2, with TRBD1 matching 7 bases. V shed 5 bases, J shed 7 bases, and the junction held 10 bases outside the gene matches. The CDR3 is made up of 14 amino acids. The germline gives CDR1 MNHEY, CDR2 SMNVEV (reference sequence). In DNA, the CDR3 is TGTGCCAGCAGTACTACCAGGGGGGTGTCTGGCTACACCTTC. Translation: CASSTTRGVSGYTF.

The chain couples TRBV7-3 to TRBJ2-2; D not resolved. Trimming removed 5 bases from V and 1 base from J, with 11 bases in between. CDR1 is SGHTA and CDR2 is FQGTGA in the germline V gene. The CDR3 sequence is 15 residues long. Here the CDR3 DNA reads TGTGCCAGCAGCCCCCCCCCGGGGAACACCGGGGAGCTGTTTTTT. It yields the protein CASSPPPGNTGELFF.

The chain is built from TRBV12-5 and TRBJ2-5, with 8 bases fitting TRBD1. The J segment lost 7 bases and the V segment lost 7 bases, leaving 14 bases of the junction unmatched. The CDR3 extends over 15 amino acids. The V gene's germline CDR1 is LGHNT and CDR2 FRNRAP. For the CDR3, the DNA is TGTGCTAGTGCTGAGACAGGGGCCCTGGAGGGGACCCAGTACTTC. Its translation is CASAETGALEGTQYF.

The rearrangement uses TRBV18 and TRBJ1-1; D is undetermined. Deletions cut 3 bases from V and 1 base from J, with 9 bases between. There are 14 residues in the CDR3. Germline values: CDR1 KGHSH, CDR2 LQKENI. Here the CDR3 DNA reads TGTGCCAGCTCACCTACGGGCAGGAACACTGAAGCTTTCTTT. Its protein is CASSPTGRNTEAFF.

This clone has a handful of counts. V usage is TRBV7-3 and J usage is TRBJ2-7; 8 nucleotides align to TRBD1. Losses at the gene ends were 5 bases for V and 2 bases for J; bases not matched to a gene: 5. There are 14 residues in the CDR3. The germline CDR1 and CDR2 sequences are SGHTA and FQGTGA. This chain's CDR3 is CASSPDRGTYEQYF. The CDR3, as DNA: TGTGCCAGCAGCCCAGACAGGGGAACCTACGAGCAGTACTTC. Complete variable domain (other parts from reference TRBV7-3 and TRBJ2-7): GAGVSQTPSNKVTEKGKYVELRCDPISGHTALYWYRQSLGQGPEFLIYFQGTGAADDSGLPNDRFFAVRPEGSVSTLKIQRTERGDSAVYLCASSPDRGTYEQYFGPGTRLTVT.

The chain is built from TRBV5-6 and TRBJ2-3; D is unresolved. CDR3 length equals 15 residues. V lost 4 bases, J lost 3 bases, and 15 bases lay in between. Germline CDR1 SGHDT, CDR2 YYEEEE. The CDR3 spells CASSPRGVGTDTQYF. The CDR3, as DNA: TGTGCCAGCAGCCCGCGTGGGGTTGGGACAGATACGCAGTATTTT.

The chain uses TRBV7-8 and TRBJ2-7; 7 bases map to TRBD2. The V segment lost 5 bases and the J segment 3 bases; nucleotides outside the gene matches: 1. The CDR3 spans 12 residues. Germline lookup yields CDR1 SGHVS and CDR2 FQNEAQ. The CDR3, as DNA: TGTGCCAGCAGCCCTAGCGGCTACGAGCAGTACTTC. The encoded protein is CASSPSGYEQYF. Variable domain in full (rest from reference TRBV7-8 and TRBJ2-7): GAGVSQSPRYKVAKRGQDVALRCDPISGHVSLFWYQQALGQGPEFLTYFQNEAQLDKSGLPSDRFFAERPEGSVSTLKIQRTQQEDSAVYLCASSPSGYEQYFGPGTRLTVT.

Only one count was recorded for this clone. This chain links TRBV5-1 with TRBJ2-1, with D uncertain. This CDR3 comprises 14 residues. V lost 4 bases, J lost 0 bases, and 8 bases lay in between. In germline, CDR1 is SGHRS, CDR2 YFSETQ. CDR3 in amino acids: CASSDGGSYNEQFF. The CDR3, as DNA: TGCGCCAGCAGCGATGGCGGCTCCTACAATGAGCAGTTCTTC.

The V gene is TRBV5-1, the J gene TRBJ2-5, with D perhaps TRBD1 or TRBD2 (6 bases each). Between the trimmed V and J ends, which lost 4 bases and 5 bases, there was a span of 18 bases. Germline V gene sequence: CDR1 SGHRS, CDR2 YFSETQ. CDR3 length: 15 amino acids. CDR3 residues: CASSRGGTPEETQYF. The CDR3 DNA reads as TGCGCCAGCAGCCGCGGAGGGACACCCGAGGAGACCCAGTACTTC.

This clone was observed a few times. Other nucleotide sequences in the sample specify the same CDR3. V and J are TRBV2 and TRBJ1-3; D unclear. The CDR3 loop spans 14 amino acids. V lost 6 bases and J lost 0, with 9 bases in between. The germline CDR1 and CDR2 sequences are SNHLY and FYNNEI. The CDR3 coding sequence is TGTGCCAGCAGCGGAGTTTTCTCTGGAAACACCATATATTTT. Translating gives CASSGVFSGNTIYF.